This T cell receptor (beta chain) derives from a study of cytomegalovirus exposure and HLA in healthy donors. Regarding the study as a whole: In a later analysis, at a false discovery rate of 0.05, roughly 17,000 TCR beta sequences matched HLA alleles.

Concerning this clone itself: Its antigen remains unknown.

Germline V lookup: CDR1 MGHRA, CDR2 YSYEKL. The CDR3 has 16 amino acids. Trimming at V came to 6 bases and at J to 3 bases, leaving 10 bases not matched to a gene. The primer mix had 60 Vbeta and 13 Jbeta primers. Generated by immunoSEQ multiplex PCR, the TCRdb table keeps only in-frame clones and is missing some. Of approximately 150,000 clones listed, roughly three quarters are singletons. Source material: PBMCs. This clonotype originated in a woman aged 45-60 years in good health and CMV-seropositive. The genes are TRBV4-1 and TRBJ2-3; TRBD2 matches 9 bases. This CDR3 reads CASRRTGGGATDTQYF. In DNA form, the CDR3 reads TGCGCCAGCAGGCGGACGGGCGGGGGGGCAACAGATACGCAGTATTTT.